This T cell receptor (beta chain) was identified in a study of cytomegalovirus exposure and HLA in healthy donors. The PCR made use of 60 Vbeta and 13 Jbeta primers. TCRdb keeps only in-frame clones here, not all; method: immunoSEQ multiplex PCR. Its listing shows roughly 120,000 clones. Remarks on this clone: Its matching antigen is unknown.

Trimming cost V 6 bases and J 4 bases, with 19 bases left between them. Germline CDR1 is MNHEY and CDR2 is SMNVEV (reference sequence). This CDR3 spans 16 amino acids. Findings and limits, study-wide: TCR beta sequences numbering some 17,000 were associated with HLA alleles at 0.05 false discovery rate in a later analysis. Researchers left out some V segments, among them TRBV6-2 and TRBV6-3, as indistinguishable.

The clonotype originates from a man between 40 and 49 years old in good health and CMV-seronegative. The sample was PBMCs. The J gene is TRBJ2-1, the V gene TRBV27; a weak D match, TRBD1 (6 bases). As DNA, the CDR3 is TGTGCCAGCAGCCCTAGGGGCCTAGGGGGATACAATGAGCAGTTCTTC. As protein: CASSPRGLGGYNEQFF.